The rows below give T cell receptor beta chains drawn from one sample of a study of control samples from healthy donors and cancer patients. TCRdb keeps only in-frame clones here, not all; method: immunoSEQ multiplex PCR. The data show around 150,000 clones, with around 94% seen just once and around 13% held by the top ten. Sequencing input: PBMCs. All receptors derive from a man between 60 and 70 years old with colorectal cancer. The CDR3 runs from the conserved cysteine through the conserved F or W. A D gene is named only where the DNA matches it firmly.

CASSGSDTQYF	NA	TRBV25-1	TRBJ2-3
CASSIGGRVSTDTQYF	TRBD2	TRBV19	TRBJ2-3
CASSPRREAPLHF	NA	TRBV7-2	TRBJ1-6
CASSPDGNSGGNVLTF	TRBD1	TRBV18	TRBJ2-6
CASSLGTGSVAFF	NA	TRBV12-3/TRBV12-4	TRBJ1-1
CASSLGQTGADTQYF	TRBD1	TRBV11-2	TRBJ2-3
CAISEGLSGNQPQHF	NA	TRBV10-3	TRBJ1-5
CASSADRGQGYTF	TRBD1	TRBV25-1	TRBJ1-2
CASSAQGAGNTIYF	NA	TRBV9	TRBJ1-3
CASSLDVSGAYNEQFF	TRBD2	TRBV5-1	TRBJ2-1
CASSFSSGAEAFF	NA	TRBV5-1	TRBJ1-1
CASREPVGVGYTF	NA	TRBV7-2	TRBJ1-2
CASSFTTSGQETQYF	TRBD2	TRBV7-6	TRBJ2-5
CASSKGGNQPQHF	NA	TRBV2	TRBJ1-5
CASSSEGNTQYF	NA	TRBV7-9	TRBJ2-3
CASKGASGANVLTF	TRBD1	TRBV2	TRBJ2-6
CASSLAGDTEAFF	NA	TRBV7-2	TRBJ1-1
CASSSLAGEPLEQYF	TRBD2	TRBV7-2	TRBJ2-7
CASSIDRKNTEAFF	NA	TRBV19	TRBJ1-1
CASSEAGQLFTDTQYF	TRBD1	TRBV2	TRBJ2-3
CATSDLNQPQHF	NA	TRBV24-1	TRBJ1-5
CASSLRGGNEKLFF	NA	TRBV7-9	TRBJ1-4
CASLPRGGSHNEQFF	TRBD2	TRBV6-6	TRBJ2-1
CSAGLGTDTQYF	TRBD2	TRBV29-1	TRBJ2-3
CASSPGTDTQYF	NA	TRBV5-6	TRBJ2-3
CASTTGGVSGYTF	TRBD1	TRBV12-3/TRBV12-4	TRBJ1-2
CASSFPGNQPQHF	NA	TRBV5-5	TRBJ1-5
CAISETSYYGYTF	NA	TRBV10-3	TRBJ1-2
CASSLKGQLGTEAFF	TRBD1	TRBV5-6	TRBJ1-1
CASSPSQGRSNDEQFF	NA	TRBV11-3	TRBJ2-1
CASSQDRGQQYF	TRBD1	TRBV3-1/TRBV3-2	TRBJ2-3
CASSQGPGGAQGGYTF	NA	TRBV7-6	TRBJ1-2
CASSPVQGSSTDTQYF	TRBD1	TRBV3-1/TRBV3-2	TRBJ2-3
CASSKWTRDSPFHGPGNTIYF	NA	TRBV21-1	TRBJ1-3
CASSLGSTDTQYF	NA	TRBV7-7	TRBJ2-3
CASNRGTDYNSPLHF	NA	TRBV6-5	TRBJ1-6
CASSLGATYGYTF	NA	TRBV7-9	TRBJ1-2
CASSPGQGPPLGTEAFF	TRBD1	TRBV9	TRBJ1-1
CASSGATTGELFF	NA	TRBV11-3	TRBJ2-2
CASSLGPPLAGEQFF	TRBD2	TRBV11-1	TRBJ2-1
CASSLAPAALSGNTIYF	NA	TRBV5-1	TRBJ1-3
CASSRGTSGAYNEQFF	TRBD2	TRBV3-1/TRBV3-2	TRBJ2-1
CASSYVLGPGRYEQYF	NA	TRBV6-5	TRBJ2-7
CASSARQNTGELFF	NA	TRBV18	TRBJ2-2
CASRTTGTSGVDTQYF	TRBD2	TRBV19	TRBJ2-3
CAISESARPQETQYF	NA	TRBV10-3	TRBJ2-5
CASSRTGFGTGGPEQYF	TRBD1	TRBV6-6	TRBJ2-7
CASGRDSRIGTEAFF	TRBD1	TRBV4-3	TRBJ1-1
CASSPGWEQFF	NA	TRBV28	TRBJ2-1
CASSYGIAGLAKNIQYF	TRBD2	TRBV6-2/TRBV6-3	TRBJ2-4
CASSLNPPGTIYF	NA	TRBV28	TRBJ1-3
CASSLDPAGRGETQYF	TRBD2	TRBV5-1	TRBJ2-5
CASSREYEQYF	NA	TRBV5-6	TRBJ2-7
CASSRDSSGNTIYF	TRBD1	TRBV5-1	TRBJ1-3
CASSFGQGGNTIYF	TRBD1	TRBV7-2	TRBJ1-3
CASSYQQGGDYGYTF	TRBD1	TRBV6-5	TRBJ1-2
CASRKVGSDTQYF	NA	TRBV7-2	TRBJ2-3
CASRPLAGGVEDTQYF	TRBD2	TRBV5-1	TRBJ2-3